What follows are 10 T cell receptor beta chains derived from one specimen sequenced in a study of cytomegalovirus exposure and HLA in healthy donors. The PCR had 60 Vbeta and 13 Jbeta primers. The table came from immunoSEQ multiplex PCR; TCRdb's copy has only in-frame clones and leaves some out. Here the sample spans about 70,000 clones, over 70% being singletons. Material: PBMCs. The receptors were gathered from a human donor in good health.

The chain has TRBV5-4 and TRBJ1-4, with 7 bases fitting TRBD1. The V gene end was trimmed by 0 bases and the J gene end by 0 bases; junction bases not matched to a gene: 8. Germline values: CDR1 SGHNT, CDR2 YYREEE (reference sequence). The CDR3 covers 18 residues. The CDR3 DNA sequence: TGTGCCAGCAGCTTGGTTGTAGGGGGCCCCACAACTAATGAAAAACTGTTTTTT. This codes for CASSLVVGGPTTNEKLFF.

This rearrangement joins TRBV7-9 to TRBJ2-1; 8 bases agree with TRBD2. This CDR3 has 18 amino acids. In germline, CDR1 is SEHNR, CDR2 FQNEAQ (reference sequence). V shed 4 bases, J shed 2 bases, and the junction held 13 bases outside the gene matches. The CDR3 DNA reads TGTGCCAGCAGCTACCCACTAGCGGACTATCTCCCCTACAATGAGCAGTTCTTC. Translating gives CASSYPLADYLPYNEQFF.

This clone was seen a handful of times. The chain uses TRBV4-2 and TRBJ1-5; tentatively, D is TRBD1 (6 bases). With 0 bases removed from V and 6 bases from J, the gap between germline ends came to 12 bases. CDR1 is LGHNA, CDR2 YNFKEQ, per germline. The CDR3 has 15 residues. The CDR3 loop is CASSQDGGAGQPQHF. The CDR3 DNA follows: TGTGCCAGCAGCCAAGATGGGGGGGCGGGTCAGCCCCAGCATTTT.

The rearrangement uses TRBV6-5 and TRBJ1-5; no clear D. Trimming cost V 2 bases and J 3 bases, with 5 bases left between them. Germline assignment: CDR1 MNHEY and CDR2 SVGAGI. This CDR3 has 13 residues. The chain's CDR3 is CASSYGPNQPQHF. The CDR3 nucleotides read TGTGCCAGCAGTTACGGCCCCAATCAGCCCCAGCATTTT.

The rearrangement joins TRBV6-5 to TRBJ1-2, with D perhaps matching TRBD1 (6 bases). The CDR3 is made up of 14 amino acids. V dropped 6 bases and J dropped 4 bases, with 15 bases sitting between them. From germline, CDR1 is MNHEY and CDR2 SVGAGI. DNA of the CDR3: TGTGCCAGCAGATCAGGGGAATCGAGCTATGGCTACACCTTC. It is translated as CASRSGESSYGYTF.

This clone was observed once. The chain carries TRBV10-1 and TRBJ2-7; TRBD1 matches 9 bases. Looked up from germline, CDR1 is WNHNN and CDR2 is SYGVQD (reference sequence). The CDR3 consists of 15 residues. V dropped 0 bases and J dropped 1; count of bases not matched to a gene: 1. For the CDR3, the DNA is TGCGCCAGCAGTGAGTCAGGGACAGGGTCCTACGAGCAGTACTTC. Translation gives CASSESGTGSYEQYF.

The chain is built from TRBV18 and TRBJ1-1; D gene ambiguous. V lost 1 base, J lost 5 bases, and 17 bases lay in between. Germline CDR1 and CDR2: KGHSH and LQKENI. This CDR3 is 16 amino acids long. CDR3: CASSPRSTSGNTEAFF. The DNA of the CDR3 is TGTGCCAGCTCACCACGGTCGACATCGGGGAATACTGAAGCTTTCTTT.

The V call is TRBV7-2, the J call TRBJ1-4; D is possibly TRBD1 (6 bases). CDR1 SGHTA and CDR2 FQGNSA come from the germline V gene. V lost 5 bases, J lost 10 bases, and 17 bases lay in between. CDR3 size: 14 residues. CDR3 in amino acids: CASSTTREGGKLFF. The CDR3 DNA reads TGTGCCAGCAGCACAACCCGGGAGGGGGGAAAACTGTTTTTT.

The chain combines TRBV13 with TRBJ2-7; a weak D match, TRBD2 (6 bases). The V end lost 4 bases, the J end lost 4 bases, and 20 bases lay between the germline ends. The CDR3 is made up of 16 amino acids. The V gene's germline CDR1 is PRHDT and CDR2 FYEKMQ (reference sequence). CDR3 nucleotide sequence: TGTGCCAGCAGCTCGGTGGAGGGGTCTCTTTTTTACGAGCAGTACTTC. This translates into CASSSVEGSLFYEQYF. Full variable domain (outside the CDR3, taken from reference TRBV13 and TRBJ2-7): AAGVIQSPRHLIKEKRETATLKCYPIPRHDTVYWYQQGPGQDPQFLISFYEKMQSDKGSIPDRFSAQQFSDYHSELNMSSLELGDSALYFCASSSVEGSLFYEQYFGPGTRLTVT.

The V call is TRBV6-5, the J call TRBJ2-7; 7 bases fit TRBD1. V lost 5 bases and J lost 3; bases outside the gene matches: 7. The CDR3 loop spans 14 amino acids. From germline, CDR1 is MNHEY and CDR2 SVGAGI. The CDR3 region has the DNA TGTGCCAGCAGTCCTACCCCAGGGGGCTACGAGCAGTACTTC. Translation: CASSPTPGGYEQYF.